Listed here is a single TCR beta chain. The target of this receptor is not known. No much larger clonotype is one base removed from it; base qualities were not supplied. This sample was taken from a study of T cell responses to AZD1222 COVID-19 vaccine (dated by TCRdb to the early 2020s). Regarding the complete study: AZD1222 recipients with second doses at about 4 weeks or about 12 weeks were pooled, because spike-specific TCR depth and breadth did not differ between schedules. TCR sequencing was performed for approximately 240 trial participants, of whom roughly 200 were given two doses of AZD1222 and some 26 were given two doses of MenACWY control vaccine. Trial participants were enrolled into age subgroups of 18-55, 56-69 and 70-plus years, which contained around 150, 28 and 57 TCR-sequenced participants, respectively.

The time point label corresponds to: baseline before first vaccination. Vaccinee samples came from UK trials COV001 and COV002, including a single-blind randomized controlled phase 2/3 trial of AZD1222 (ChAdOx1 nCoV-19) in healthy adults. For TCRbeta chain sequencing, PBMC samples were collected from trial participants at day 0 and at day 28 after the second dose. Here is what the overall study found, with its caveats: The 56-69-year group was small, and its depth increase did not reach significance, likely because of low power. Because no day 14 peak-response samples were available, repertoires were characterized only after the peak T cell response. CD4 TCRs associated with the vaccine covered the entire spike protein, and the dominant responses were in regions 160-218 and 743-854. After two AZD1222 doses, both the breadth and the depth of spike-specific TCRs were significantly higher than at day 0 and than in MenACWY recipients. Conclusions about previously exposed vaccinees are limited, since just six AZD1222 recipients were seropositive for SARS-CoV-2 at baseline. Participants were mostly white British and included more females than males, and it was suggested by the authors that clonal diversity may have been underestimated. Reportedly, almost half of the unique spike-specific TCRs recognized epitopes lying outside the regions that are mutated in the B.1.351 and B.1.1.7 variants.

The CDR3 regions of human TCRbeta chains were subjected to immunosequencing. In the authors' own workflow: TCRs in the repertoires were matched against a reference library of SARS-CoV-2-specific TCRs that had been generated with the MIRA antigen-specificity platform. Breadth was defined as the fraction of unique TCRs that were SARS-CoV-2-associated. Depth was defined as the fraction of total T cells that were SARS-CoV-2-associated. Each spike-specific TCR was assigned to its reactive spike region and to a CD4 or CD8 class using the MIRA data. Log10-transformed breadth and depth values were compared by one-way ANOVA with Sidak's multiple comparisons tests. TCRdb re-hosts the immuneACCESS table, in-frame sequences only. Its copies lack some clones; in the studies checked, an unresolved V gene accounts for under half of them, and the cause for the rest is not known. V and J calls and clone size are those listed in that table; D and trimming were worked out from the DNA. This sample holds around 60,000 clones; around 90% were observed only once. The ten largest clones capture 4.5% to 5.5% of the sample.

This clonotype originated in an adult in good health. The sequences come from peripheral blood, collected on day 0 of AZD1222 vaccination.

The CDR3 region has the sequence CASSEGHISNQPQHF. The DNA is TGTGCCAGCAGTGAAGGACACATAAGCAATCAGCCCCAGCATTTT. The chain is made from TRBV6-1 and TRBJ1-5, with the D gene not clear enough to name. Taken from the germline V gene, the CDR1 and CDR2 loops are MNHNS and SASEGT. From cysteine to phenylalanine, the CDR3 is 15 amino acids long. The CDR3 DNA has 45 bases and is translated from base 1. V sheds 1 base and J sheds 1 base, leaving 8 bases between their ends.